A single sample gave rise to the 31 T cell receptor beta chains below, sequenced in a study of T cell responses to AZD1222 COVID-19 vaccine. Sequencing was performed with immunoSEQ multiplex PCR; in TCRdb, only in-frame clones are kept and a portion is missing. Among 80,000 or so clones, 85% to 90% were seen once, and the ten largest hold less than 7.5%. The sample in question was peripheral blood, obtained on day 0 of AZD1222 vaccination. These receptors originate from an adult in good health.

The rearrangement links TRBV19 to TRBJ1-5; 7 bases agree with TRBD1. The ends lost 2 bases at V and 1 base at J; junction bases unmatched: 8. Germline V gene sequence: CDR1 LNHDA, CDR2 SQIVND (reference sequence). CDR3 length equals 17 residues. The CDR3 nucleotides read TGTGCCAGTAGTATAATAGGGGGCCTCAAGAGCAATCAGCCCCAGCATTTT. Its protein is CASSIIGGLKSNQPQHF. The full variable domain, its missing parts supplied by reference TRBV19 and TRBJ1-5, is DGGITQSPKYLFRKEGQNVTLSCEQNLNHDAMYWYRQDPGQGLRLIYYSQIVNDFQKGDIAEGYSVSREKKESFPLTVTSAQKNPTAFYLCASSIIGGLKSNQPQHFGDGTRLSIL.

This chain links TRBV19 with TRBJ1-2, with D uncertain. The CDR3 extends over 16 amino acids. Trimming stripped 0 bases from V and 0 bases from J, with 11 bases between. Germline V gene sequence: CDR1 LNHDA, CDR2 SQIVND (reference sequence). The CDR3 DNA follows: TGTGCCAGTAGTATAGATCTTGTCGGGGCTAACTATGGCTACACCTTC. It yields the protein CASSIDLVGANYGYTF.

The J gene is TRBJ1-2, the V gene TRBV15, with 8 bases that match TRBD1. The CDR3 has 15 residues. Germline assignment: CDR1 LNHNV and CDR2 YYDKDF (reference sequence). The trim removed 2 bases at V and 3 bases at J, leaving 5 bases unmatched. CDR3 coding DNA: TGTGCCACCAGCAGACGGACAGGGATTGACTATGGCTACACCTTC. It is translated as CATSRRTGIDYGYTF.

The rearrangement uses TRBV7-3 and TRBJ2-2; 7 bases line up with TRBD2. Germline CDR1 SGHTA, CDR2 FQGTGA. The CDR3 loop spans 15 amino acids. J gave up 0 bases and V 2 bases, and 0 bases lay outside the gene matches. CDR3 region: CASSLAGANTGELFF. In DNA form, the CDR3 reads TGTGCCAGCAGCTTAGCGGGGGCGAACACCGGGGAGCTGTTTTTT.

The chain carries TRBV27 and TRBJ2-1; 10 nucleotides align to TRBD1. The J segment lost 4 bases and the V segment lost 7 bases, leaving 7 bases of the junction unmatched. From germline, CDR1 is MNHEY and CDR2 SMNVEV (reference sequence). The CDR3 runs 15 residues. The CDR3 reads CASMEDRGPYNEQFF. The CDR3, as DNA: TGTGCCAGCATGGAAGACAGGGGGCCATACAATGAGCAGTTCTTC.

The chain uses TRBV21-1 and TRBJ1-1. TRBV21-1 is termed a pseudogene. This CDR3 region has 13 residues. DNA of the CDR3: TGTGCCAGCAGCAAATCAGGTGAGGTGGGGGCTTTCTTT. This translates into CASSKSGEVGAFF.

CDR3 in amino acids: CASSQVMAGGNTEAFF. In DNA, the CDR3 is TGCGCCAGCAGCCAAGTAATGGCAGGGGGGAACACTGAAGCTTTCTTT. The rearrangement uses TRBV4-3 and TRBJ1-1; 7 bases align to TRBD1. Trimming removed 1 base from V and 1 base from J; junction bases left unmatched: 6. CDR1 LGHNA and CDR2 YSLEER come from the germline V gene. The CDR3 runs 16 residues.

This chain joins TRBV28 and TRBJ1-2, with D unresolved. The V end was cut by 5 bases, the J end by 2 bases, with 9 bases between. CDR1 MDHEN and CDR2 SYDVKM come from the germline V gene. The CDR3 loop spans 13 amino acids. CDR3 nucleotides: TGTGCCAGCAGTCGGGCCACAAACTATGGCTACACCTTC. It specifies CASSRATNYGYTF.

This clone was detected only once. The V and J genes are TRBV14 and TRBJ2-4; D is ambiguous. CDR3 length: 16 residues. Germline CDR1 SGHDN, CDR2 FVKESK. V was clipped by 5 bases and J by 1 base, with 15 bases between them. The CDR3 DNA reads as TGTGCCAGCAGCGAAAAACGTCGTGGGGCCAAAAACATTCAGTACTTC. Protein sequence: CASSEKRRGAKNIQYF. The variable domain in full, completed from reference TRBV14 and TRBJ2-4, reads EAGVTQFPSHSVIEKGQTVTLRCDPISGHDNLYWYRRVMGKEIKFLLHFVKESKQDESGMPNNRFLAERTGGTYSTLKVQPAELEDSGVYFCASSEKRRGAKNIQYFGAGTRLSVL.

The rearrangement joins TRBV19 to TRBJ1-2; possible D gene TRBD1, 5 bases. The CDR3 is 13 residues long. CDR1 LNHDA and CDR2 SQIVND come from the germline V gene (reference sequence). In DNA form, the CDR3 reads TGTGCGACAGTAAAGGGGACCGTCCCAGGCTACACCTTC. Translation: CATVKGTVPGYTF.

The rearrangement joins TRBV5-6 to TRBJ1-4; D is undetermined. The CDR3 is made up of 14 amino acids. Looked up from germline, CDR1 is SGHDT and CDR2 is YYEEEE. V was pared by 4 bases and J by 4 bases, with 11 bases between. The CDR3 nucleotides read TGTGCCAGCAGCCGGATAGAGATTAATGAAAAACTGTTTTTT. The encoded protein is CASSRIEINEKLFF.

The chain carries TRBV28 and TRBJ1-2; 12 positions agree with TRBD1. In germline, CDR1 is MDHEN, CDR2 SYDVKM. The CDR3 totals 15 residues. V shed 2 bases, J shed 7 bases, and the junction held 5 bases outside the gene matches. DNA of the CDR3: TGTGCCAGCAGTTTACGGGACAGGGGGCGCGGTGGCTACACCTTC. Encoded protein: CASSLRDRGRGGYTF.

The genes are TRBV3-1 (or the pseudogene TRBV3-2) and TRBJ2-1; 11 nucleotides line up with TRBD2. The junction had 8 bases not matched to a gene; V was cut back by 5 bases and J by 2 bases. The CDR3 covers 17 residues. Germline lookup yields CDR1 LGHDT and CDR2 YNNKEL (reference sequence). CDR3 amino acids: CASSSRSGLAAYNEQFF. CDR3 DNA sequence: TGTGCCAGCAGCTCCCGATCGGGACTAGCGGCCTACAATGAGCAGTTCTTC.

This clone was recorded a few times. V usage is TRBV4-2 and J usage is TRBJ2-2; D might be TRBD2 (5 bases). Trimming took 4 bases from V and 3 from J, leaving 12 bases between them. CDR3 length: 15 amino acids. Germline V CDR1 and CDR2: LGHNA, YNFKEQ. The CDR3 bases are TGTGCCAGCAGCCGGACGGAGGTGGACACCGGGGAGCTGTTTTTT. Translation: CASSRTEVDTGELFF.

The chain carries TRBV7-9 and TRBJ1-4; no clear D. V was pared by 3 bases and J by 3 bases, with 5 bases between. The CDR3 length is 13 residues. Germline assignment: CDR1 SEHNR and CDR2 FQNEAQ (reference sequence). The CDR3 DNA reads as TGTGCCAGCAGCTTCCTGGCTAATGAAAAACTGTTTTTT. Protein product: CASSFLANEKLFF.

This CDR3 reads CASSLTLSAAEAFF. The CDR3 nucleotides read TGTGCCAGCAGCTTAACGTTATCGGCCGCTGAAGCTTTCTTT. The chain links TRBV7-6 to TRBJ1-1; D gene uncertain. The germline V and J ends were trimmed by 2 bases and 6 bases, with 13 bases remaining between them. The CDR3 is made up of 14 amino acids. Germline CDR1 is SGHVS and CDR2 is FNYEAQ.

This chain joins TRBV15 and TRBJ1-3, with unresolved D. With 8 bases removed from V and 4 bases from J, the gap between germline ends came to 12 bases. Germline V lookup: CDR1 LNHNV, CDR2 YYDKDF (reference sequence). This CDR3 spans 13 amino acids. The CDR3 loop reads CATLPVAGNTIYF. CDR3 DNA: TGTGCCACCCTTCCCGTGGCAGGAAACACCATATATTTT.

The chain combines TRBV6-5 with TRBJ1-2, with D unresolved. The CDR3 consists of 10 residues. V was shortened by 7 bases and J by 10 bases, with 10 bases between the two germline ends. The germline V gene encodes CDR1 MNHEY and CDR2 SVGAGI. CDR3 in amino acids: CASIPLSYTF. CDR3 nucleotides: TGTGCCAGCATCCCGCTTTCCTACACCTTC.

V gene TRBV7-2 combines with J gene TRBJ1-1, with D unresolved. Germline V CDR1 and CDR2: SGHTA, FQGNSA. The CDR3 totals 14 residues. The ends were cut back, 1 base at V and 5 bases at J, with 11 bases in the middle. The CDR3 sequence: CASSLGGSRTEAFF. The CDR3 DNA is TGTGCCAGCAGCTTAGGAGGGTCGCGGACTGAAGCTTTCTTT.

In its sample, this clone was seen a few times. The chain employs TRBV6-2 or TRBV6-3 and TRBJ1-2; D is undetermined. This CDR3 is built from 14 residues. Germline V lookup: CDR1 MNHEY, CDR2 SVGEGT. V lost 2 bases and J lost 5, with 12 bases in between. CDR3 amino acids: CASSYAREPYGYTF. Written as DNA, the CDR3 is TGTGCCAGCAGTTACGCTCGGGAGCCATATGGCTACACCTTC.

V gene TRBV27 combines with J gene TRBJ1-1; 10 bases are shared with TRBD1. Germline trimming cut 7 bases from V and 7 bases from J; bases unmatched to any gene: 12. The germline V gene encodes CDR1 MNHEY and CDR2 SMNVEV (reference sequence). The CDR3 totals 15 residues. The CDR3 region has the DNA TGTGCCAGCAAAATCGACAGGGGGCGTCACGTTGAAGCTTTCTTT. It encodes CASKIDRGRHVEAFF.

The rearrangement joins TRBV7-2 to TRBJ2-1; D possibly corresponds to TRBD1 (6 bases). Looked up from germline, CDR1 is SGHTA and CDR2 is FQGNSA. V was trimmed by 5 bases and J by 7 bases, leaving 12 bases between them. The CDR3 length is 13 residues. The CDR3 region is CASSLTRGNEQFF. The DNA of the CDR3 is TGTGCCAGCAGCCTAACTAGGGGGAATGAGCAGTTCTTC.

This clone has only one observation. This chain connects TRBV5-6 to TRBJ2-2, with 8 bases identical to TRBD2. The CDR3 loop spans 16 amino acids. V shed 0 bases, J shed 15 bases, and the junction held 16 bases outside the gene matches. Germline V gene data show CDR1 as SGHDT and CDR2 as YYEEEE. The CDR3 here is CASSLARSAGGIKMFF. For the CDR3, the DNA is TGTGCCAGCAGCTTGGCCCGTTCTGCGGGGGGCATTAAGATGTTTTTT.

This chain uses TRBV7-2 with TRBJ1-3; D remains ambiguous. Germline CDR1 is SGHTA and CDR2 is FQGNSA. V was shortened by 6 bases and J by 1 base, with 13 bases between the two germline ends. The CDR3 totals 15 residues. CDR3 protein: CASSRNARSGNTIYF. The CDR3 DNA reads as TGTGCCAGCAGTCGCAACGCGCGGTCTGGAAACACCATATATTTT.

J is TRBJ2-1 and V is TRBV9; 8 bases are shared with TRBD1. Germline V gives CDR1 SGDLS, CDR2 YYNGEE. V dropped 0 bases and J dropped 9; count of bases not matched to a gene: 8. This CDR3 has 15 residues. CDR3 bases: TGTGCCAGCAGCGTAGAGGCAGGGGGCACGGGTGAGCAGTTCTTC. This encodes CASSVEAGGTGEQFF.

V gene TRBV7-2 combines with J gene TRBJ1-4; 8 nucleotides align to TRBD1. From germline, CDR1 is SGHTA and CDR2 FQGNSA. CDR3 length: 14 residues. Germline trimming cut 4 bases from V and 8 bases from J; bases unmatched to any gene: 6. The CDR3 protein is CASSSGTGFEKLFF. DNA of the CDR3: TGTGCCAGCAGCTCCGGGACAGGCTTCGAAAAACTGTTTTTT.

The genes are TRBV28 and TRBJ1-3, with D possibly being TRBD1 (6 bases). Germline CDR1 MDHEN, CDR2 SYDVKM. This CDR3 region has 15 residues. Trimming removed 2 bases at V and 3 bases at J, with 11 bases between. CDR3 sequence (DNA): TGTGCCAGCAGTTTACACAGGGTAGTTGGAAACACCATATATTTT. Protein product: CASSLHRVVGNTIYF.

J is TRBJ1-1 and V is TRBV5-1; tentative D call: TRBD1 (6 bases). The CDR3 runs to 13 residues. CDR1 and CDR2 (germline): SGHRS, YFSETQ. The V end was cut by 7 bases, the J end by 7 bases, with 17 bases between. The CDR3 sequence: CASWGTGKGEAFF. The CDR3 DNA follows: TGCGCCAGCTGGGGTACAGGGAAGGGTGAAGCTTTCTTT. The full variable domain, with the rest looked up from reference TRBV5-1 and TRBJ1-1, is KAGVTQTPRYLIKTRGQQVTLSCSPISGHRSVSWYQQTPGQGLQFLFEYFSETQRNKGNFPGRFSGRQFSNSRSEMNVSTLELGDSALYLCASWGTGKGEAFFGQGTRLTVV.

This chain joins TRBV4-1 and TRBJ2-1; D call uncertain. V lost 2 bases and J 10 bases, leaving 15 bases between the germline ends. Germline lookup yields CDR1 MGHRA and CDR2 YSYEKL. The CDR3 totals 14 residues. CDR3 sequence reads: CASSQNRAFDEQFF. CDR3 sequence (DNA): TGCGCCAGCAGCCAAAACCGAGCCTTCGACGAGCAGTTCTTC.

The chain is built from TRBV24-1 and TRBJ2-2; maybe TRBD1 (6 bases). Germline CDR1 is KGHDR and CDR2 is SFDVKD. Trimming removed 5 bases at V and 4 bases at J, with 10 bases between. The CDR3 consists of 14 residues. The CDR3 bases are TGTGCCACCAGTGCTACAGGGCCCACCGGGGAGCTGTTTTTT. Translated, it gives CATSATGPTGELFF.

The chain is built from TRBV4-2 and TRBJ1-1; 7 bases are shared with TRBD1. Trimming removed 1 base from V and 5 bases from J; junction bases left unmatched: 10. The CDR3 runs 16 residues. Germline CDR1 is LGHNA and CDR2 is YNFKEQ. CDR3 nucleotide sequence: TGTGCCAGCAGCCAAGTTTCTAGGACAGGTCAAACTGAAGCTTTCTTT. It encodes CASSQVSRTGQTEAFF.